This is a list of T cell receptor beta chains from one sample in a study of regulatory T cells in long-lasting Graves disease. TCRdb re-derived calls from the multiplex PCR reads in MiXCR, one entry per CDR3 protein. This sample has about 450,000 distinct CDR3 sequences; approximately 16% occur once, and the top ten carry about 10%. This sample also belongs to another study, concerning T cells in Graves' hyperthyroidism and ophthalmopathy.

The sample was peripheral blood mononuclear cells (PBMCs), taken at new diagnosis, from a patient treated with antithyroid drugs. The origin of the receptors is a woman in her twenties or thirties with Graves disease. Both conserved end residues are part of each CDR3. A D gene is named only where the DNA matches it firmly. Not all rows give a size; the values are once, few, many and, for expanded clones, a class.

cdr3_nt: TGTGCCAGCTCACACGTCCGACAGGGGGCGGACACCGGGGAGCTGTTTTTT; cdr3_aa: CASSHVRQGADTGELFF; j_call: TRBJ2-2; v_call: TRBV18; clone_size: NA; d_call: TRBD1
cdr3_nt: TGTGCCAGCACCCCCGATGGGAGACTACCAGCGCCTGAGCAGTTCTTC; cdr3_aa: CASTPDGRLPAPEQFF; j_call: TRBJ2-1; v_call: TRBV28; clone_size: once; d_call: NA
cdr3_nt: TGTGCCTGGAGTCTCCCAGCGGGATGGAAGACCCAGTACTTC; cdr3_aa: CAWSLPAGWKTQYF; j_call: TRBJ2-5; v_call: TRBV30; clone_size: many; d_call: TRBD2
cdr3_nt: TGTGCCAGCAGTTTACCCGGGAGTCGGCCCCAGCATTTT; cdr3_aa: CASSLPGSRPQHF; j_call: TRBJ1-5; v_call: TRBV28; clone_size: many; d_call: NA
cdr3_nt: TGTGCCAGCACTCCGGGACTTTCCAACAATGAGCAGTTCTTC; cdr3_aa: CASTPGLSNNEQFF; j_call: TRBJ2-1; v_call: TRBV28; clone_size: NA; d_call: NA
cdr3_nt: TGCAGCGTCATCACAGGGGCCCTTACCTACAATGAGCAGTTCTTC; cdr3_aa: CSVITGALTYNEQFF; j_call: TRBJ2-1; v_call: TRBV29-1; clone_size: many; d_call: TRBD1
cdr3_nt: TGTGCCAGCAGCGTAGGACAGGGAGTCACTGAAGCTCTCTTT; cdr3_aa: CASSVGQGVTEALF; j_call: TRBJ1-1; v_call: TRBV9; clone_size: few; d_call: TRBD1
cdr3_nt: TGTGCCAGCAGCTTAGCGCAGGGTGGGGACAGTTCCTACGAGCAGTACTTC; cdr3_aa: CASSLAQGGDSSYEQYF; j_call: TRBJ2-7; v_call: TRBV7-8; clone_size: many; d_call: TRBD1
cdr3_nt: TGTGCCAGCAGTCGGACCTTCCCCTACGAGCAGTACTTC; cdr3_aa: CASSRTFPYEQYF; j_call: TRBJ2-7; v_call: TRBV6-1; clone_size: many; d_call: NA
cdr3_nt: TGTGCCAGCAGCATCGGGGGGGGCGTGACCTACGAGCAGTACTTC; cdr3_aa: CASSIGGGVTYEQYF; j_call: TRBJ2-7; v_call: TRBV7-9; clone_size: NA; d_call: TRBD2